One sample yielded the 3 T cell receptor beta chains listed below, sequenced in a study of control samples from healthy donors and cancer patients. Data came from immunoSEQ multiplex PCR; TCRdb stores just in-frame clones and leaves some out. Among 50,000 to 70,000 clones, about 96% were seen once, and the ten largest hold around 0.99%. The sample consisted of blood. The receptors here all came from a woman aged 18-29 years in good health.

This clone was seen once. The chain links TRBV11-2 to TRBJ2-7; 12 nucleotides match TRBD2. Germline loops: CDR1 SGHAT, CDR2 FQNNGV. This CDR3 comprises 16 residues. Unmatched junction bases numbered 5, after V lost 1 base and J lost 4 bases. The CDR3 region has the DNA TGTGCCAGCAGCTTAGGGGGACTAGCGGGTGTATACGAGCAGTACTTC. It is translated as CASSLGGLAGVYEQYF.

CDR3 in DNA: TGTGCCAGCACCATAGAAACGGACAGGAAAAATTCACCCCTCCACTTT. Protein sequence: CASTIETDRKNSPLHF. The chain has TRBV21-1 and TRBJ1-6; the table's D call of TRBD1 was not tested on the DNA. TRBV21-1 is shown as a pseudogene. The CDR3 is 16 residues long.

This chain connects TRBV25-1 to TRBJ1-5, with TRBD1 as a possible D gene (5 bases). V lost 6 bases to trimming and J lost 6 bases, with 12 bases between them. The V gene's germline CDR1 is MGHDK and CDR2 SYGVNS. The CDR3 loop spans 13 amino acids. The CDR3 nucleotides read TGTGCCAGCAGCCCAGGGAAGGGTCAGCCCCAGCATTTT. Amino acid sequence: CASSPGKGQPQHF.